Here is one T cell receptor (beta chain) with its context. Antigen specificity is unknown. Using immunoSEQ multiplex PCR, the repertoire was profiled, and TCRdb retains in-frame clones only, with some absent. Of about 98,000 clones listed, 80% to 90% were seen once; the top ten hold 0.82%. This entry belongs to a study of OX40 agonist ivuxolimab in advanced cancers. Whole-study findings and limits: Certain nonresponding patients likewise had low normalized T-cell clonal expansion.

Exclusion applied to patients with autoimmune disease history or systemic immunosuppression. The V gene's germline CDR1 is SGHRS and CDR2 YFSETQ. Trimming removed 4 bases at V and 10 bases at J, with 15 bases between. This CDR3 has 13 amino acids. This chain connects TRBV5-1 to TRBJ2-1; D might be TRBD2 (5 bases). Material: CD4+ or CD8+ T cells sorted from blood, obtained in a trial of the OX40 agonist ivuxolimab. This TCR was recovered from an adult with an advanced solid tumor such as melanoma, head and neck, liver or kidney cancer. DNA for the CDR3: TGCGCCAGCAGCCGCGACACTAGAGAGGAGCAGTTCTTC. Translation: CASSRDTREEQFF.